Only one count was recorded for the clone carrying this TCR beta chain. Its cognate antigen is unknown. V dropped 0 bases and J dropped 7 bases, with 13 bases sitting between them. CDR3 length: 15 residues. Looked up from germline, CDR1 is SGHAT and CDR2 is FQNNGV. At the survey level, the v3.0 immunoSEQ assay was run. The assay was immunoSEQ multiplex PCR, and TCRdb's table has in-frame clones only and misses some. The sample records about 25,000 clones, roughly 80% being singletons. Two or more post-ART PBMC samples, plus at least one pre-ART sample, were available for each donor. This sample was taken from a study of long-term antiretroviral therapy in people with HIV. Study-level findings and limits: Dominating the repertoire at all time points were the clones that expanded before ART.

This specimen consisted of unsorted PBMCs, obtained 1.1 years before starting antiretroviral therapy. This receptor was obtained from a middle-aged woman with HIV. V gene TRBV11-2 combines with J gene TRBJ2-1; D perhaps matches TRBD2 (6 bases). Here the CDR3 reads CASSLEGIGGNEQFF. Here the CDR3 DNA reads TGTGCCAGCAGCTTAGAAGGAATAGGAGGGAATGAGCAGTTCTTC.